The clone carrying this T cell receptor (beta chain) was detected once. As yet, its antigen is unknown. V was shortened by 6 bases and J by 3 bases, with 11 bases between the two germline ends. CDR3 length: 14 amino acids. Per the germline V gene, CDR1 is LNHNV and CDR2 is YYDKDF (reference sequence). This sample was taken from a study of cytomegalovirus exposure and HLA in healthy donors. Study-wide results and caveats: Highly shared sequence variants in one cluster were likely a sequencing artifact.

Use of 60 Vbeta and 13 Jbeta primers characterized the PCR. The protocol was immunoSEQ multiplex PCR, while the TCRdb copy is restricted to in-frame clones and leaves out a portion. The top ten clones hold roughly 2% of a sample with some 120,000 clones, about 80% of them seen once. The sample was PBMCs. The clonotype comes from a young man in good health and CMV-seronegative. The chain couples TRBV15 to TRBJ2-2; D not resolved. For the CDR3, the DNA is TGTGCCACCAGTTTGCAAGGAGACACCGGGGAGCTGTTTTTT. Residues: CATSLQGDTGELFF.